This paragraph reports one T cell receptor (beta chain). Antigen unknown. These data originate in a study of T cells after yellow fever vaccination. Study-wide findings and caveats: Weaker overall was a secondary response that nonetheless peaked faster, on day 5 versus 15. A small share of clonotypes appeared in both CD4 and CD8 compartments.

TCRdb re-analysed the 5' RACE reads in MiXCR, keeping a single row per CDR3 protein. Altogether some 670,000 distinct CDR3 sequences are present, approximately 13% being singletons, with the ten largest covering under 15%. The CDR3 loop spans 14 amino acids. The J segment lost 7 bases and the V segment lost 1 base, leaving 6 bases of the junction unmatched. CDR1 is SGHVS and CDR2 is FQNEAQ in the germline V gene. The chain couples TRBV7-8 to TRBJ1-2, with 7 bases matching TRBD1. Specimen: PBMCs, collected on the day of the yellow fever booster vaccination. The receptor was isolated from a man aged 30-40 years who received the YFV17D yellow fever vaccine. CDR3 coding DNA: TGTGCCAGCAGCTTAGGCGGGACAGTTAGTGGCTACACCTTC. This codes for CASSLGGTVSGYTF.